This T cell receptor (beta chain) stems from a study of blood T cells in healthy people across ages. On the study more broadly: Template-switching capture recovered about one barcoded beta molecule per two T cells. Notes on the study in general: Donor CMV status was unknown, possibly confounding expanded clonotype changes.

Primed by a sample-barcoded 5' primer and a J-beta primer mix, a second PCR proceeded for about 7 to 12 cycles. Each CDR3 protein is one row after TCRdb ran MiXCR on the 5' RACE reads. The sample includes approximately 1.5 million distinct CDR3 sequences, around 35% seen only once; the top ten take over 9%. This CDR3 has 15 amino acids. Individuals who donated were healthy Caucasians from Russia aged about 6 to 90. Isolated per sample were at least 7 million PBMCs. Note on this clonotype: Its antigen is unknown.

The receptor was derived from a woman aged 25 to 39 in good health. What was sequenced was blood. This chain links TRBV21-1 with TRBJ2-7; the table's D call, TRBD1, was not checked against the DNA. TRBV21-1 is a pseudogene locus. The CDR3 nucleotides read TGTGCCAGCAGCAAAGCTAGGGGGCCCATCTACGAGCAGTACTTC. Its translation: CASSKARGPIYEQYF.